The 3 T cell receptor beta chains given below trace back to one sample, sequenced in a study of blood T cells in healthy people across ages. With a J-beta primer mix and a sample-barcoded 5' primer, a second PCR ran about 7 to 11 cycles. TCRdb independently ran MiXCR on the 5' RACE reads; one entry per CDR3 protein. The profile shows 1.2 million to 1.5 million distinct CDR3 sequences, about 40% of them singletons. Sequencing was performed on blood. These receptors were taken from a woman aged 18-29 years in good health.

This chain links TRBV6-5 with TRBJ1-2; D remains ambiguous. Germline-derived CDR1 and CDR2 are MNHEY and SVGAGI. Trimming left V 0 bases short and J 2 bases short, with 13 bases between. CDR3 length: 16 residues. This CDR3 reads CASSYSPPSSNYGYTF. The CDR3 bases are TGTGCCAGCAGTTACTCCCCGCCGTCCTCAAACTATGGCTACACCTTC.

This chain connects TRBV7-9 to TRBJ1-1, with 8 positions matching TRBD1. CDR1 is SEHNR, CDR2 FQNEAQ, per germline (reference sequence). V gave up 3 bases and J gave up 1 base; unmatched junction bases: 1. The CDR3 loop spans 14 amino acids. CDR3 loop: CASSFTGGNTEAFF. The CDR3 nucleotides read TGTGCCAGCAGCTTTACAGGGGGGAACACTGAAGCTTTCTTT.

The chain has TRBV9 and TRBJ2-1; 9 positions agree with TRBD2. The CDR3 runs 15 residues. Per the germline V gene, CDR1 is SGDLS and CDR2 is YYNGEE. J lost 6 bases, V lost 4 bases, and 8 bases had no gene match. CDR3 region: CASSLLAGAVNEQFF. The CDR3 nucleotides are TGTGCCAGCAGCCTTTTAGCGGGAGCCGTCAATGAGCAGTTCTTC.